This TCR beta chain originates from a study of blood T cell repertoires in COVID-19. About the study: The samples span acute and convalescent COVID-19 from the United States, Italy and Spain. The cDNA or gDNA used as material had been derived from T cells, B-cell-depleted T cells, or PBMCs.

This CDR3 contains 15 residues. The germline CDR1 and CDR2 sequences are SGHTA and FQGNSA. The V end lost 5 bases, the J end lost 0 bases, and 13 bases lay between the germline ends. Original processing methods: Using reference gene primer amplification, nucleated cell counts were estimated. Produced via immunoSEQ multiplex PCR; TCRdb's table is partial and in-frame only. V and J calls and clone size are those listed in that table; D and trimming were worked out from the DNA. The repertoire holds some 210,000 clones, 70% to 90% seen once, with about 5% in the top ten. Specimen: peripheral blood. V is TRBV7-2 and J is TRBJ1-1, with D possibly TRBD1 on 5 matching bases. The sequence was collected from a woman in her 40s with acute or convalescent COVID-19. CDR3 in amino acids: CASSLRQSLNTEAFF. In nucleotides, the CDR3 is TGTGCCAGCAGCCTTCGACAGAGCTTGAACACTGAAGCTTTCTTT.